This T cell receptor beta chain derives from a study of cytomegalovirus exposure and HLA in healthy donors. Study outcomes and limitations: It is likely that the observed cluster of highly shared sequence variants was a sequencing artifact. A link between a missense DCLRE1C variant and TCR beta V- and J-gene trimming emerged from a later analysis. Being productive about 87% or about 30% of the time was typical of most TCR beta V segments in an earlier analysis. It was about 150 TCR beta chains that were listed as cytomegalovirus-associated.

This PCR relied on a set of 60 Vbeta primers and 13 Jbeta primers. Data came from immunoSEQ multiplex PCR; TCRdb stores just in-frame clones and leaves some out. In the table there are around 180,000 clones, around 78% of which are singletons. Concerning this clone: Its target is unknown.

With 9 bases clipped from V and 11 bases from J, the junction kept 11 bases outside the gene matches. Germline V gives CDR1 SNHLY, CDR2 FYNNEI. CDR3 length equals 12 residues. The receptor's source is a woman between 45 and 65 years old in good health and CMV-seropositive. Input material: PBMCs. The chain is built from TRBV2 and TRBJ1-1; 8 nucleotides align to TRBD1. The CDR3, as DNA: TGTGCCAGTTCACAGGGGGTGGTGGTGGCTTTCTTT. Amino acids: CASSQGVVVAFF.